There are many counts of the clone carrying this T cell receptor beta chain. These data originate in a study of regulatory T cells in long-lasting Graves disease. Both iRepertoire HTBI primers and Arm-PCR of CDR3 regions were used to build the TCR beta libraries. TCRdb re-analysed the multiplex PCR reads in MiXCR, keeping a single row per CDR3 protein. The sample holds hundreds of thousands of distinct CDR3 sequences, around 15% seen once. The germline gives CDR1 MDHEN, CDR2 SYDVKM. With 2 bases clipped from V and 3 bases from J, the junction kept 4 bases outside the gene matches. The CDR3 spans 15 residues. Time point in this sample: newly diagnosed GD, antithyroid drugs for less than 3 months. RNA from PBMCs was the source of the TCR library. Patients hailed from an endocrinology department in Xi'an, China. The same sample was also used in a study of T cells in Graves' hyperthyroidism and ophthalmopathy.

Material: peripheral blood mononuclear cells (PBMCs), obtained at new diagnosis, from a patient treated with antithyroid drugs. The receptor was derived from a woman in her thirties with Graves disease. This chain connects TRBV28 to TRBJ2-5, with TRBD2 matching over 9 bases. This CDR3 reads CASSLLLAGKETQYF. The CDR3 DNA reads as TGTGCCAGCAGTTTACTGCTAGCGGGGAAAGAGACCCAGTACTTC.